The clone carrying this T cell receptor (beta chain) was recorded a few times. TCRdb passed the RT-PCR reads through MiXCR, listing each CDR3 protein once. The sample includes around 700,000 distinct CDR3 sequences, 13% to 15% of them seen just once. V was clipped by 0 bases and J by 8 bases, with 25 bases between them. Germline CDR1 reads SGHTA; CDR2 reads FQGNSA. This CDR3 has 18 residues. The chain is built from TRBV7-2 and TRBJ1-2; a possible D gene is TRBD1 (5 bases). Material for sequencing was memory CD4+ T cells from blood. This TCR derives from a female donor in good health, serving as a healthy control. As DNA, the CDR3 is TGTGCCAGCAGCTTAGCGGGGGAACAGAGGTACTATTATGGCGGCTACACCTTC. Translating gives CASSLAGEQRYYYGGYTF.